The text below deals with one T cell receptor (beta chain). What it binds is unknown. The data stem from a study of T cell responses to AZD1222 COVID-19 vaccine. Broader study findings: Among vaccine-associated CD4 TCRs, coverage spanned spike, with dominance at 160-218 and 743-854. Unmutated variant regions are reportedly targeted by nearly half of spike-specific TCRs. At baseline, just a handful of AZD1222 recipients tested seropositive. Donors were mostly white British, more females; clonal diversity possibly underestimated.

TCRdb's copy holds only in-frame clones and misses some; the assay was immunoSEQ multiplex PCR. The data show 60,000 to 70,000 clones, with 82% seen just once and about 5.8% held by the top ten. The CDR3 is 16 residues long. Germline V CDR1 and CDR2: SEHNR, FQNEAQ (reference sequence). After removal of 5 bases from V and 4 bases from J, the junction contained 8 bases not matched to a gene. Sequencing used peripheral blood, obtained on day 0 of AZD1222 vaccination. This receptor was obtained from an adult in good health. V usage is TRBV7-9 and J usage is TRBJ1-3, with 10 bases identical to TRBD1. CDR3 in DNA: TGTGCCAGCAGCGGTCCGGGGGACAGGGGAGGAAACACCATATATTTT. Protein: CASSGPGDRGGNTIYF.